The 2 T cell receptor beta chains in this list originate from one sample, sequenced in a study of blood T cell repertoires in COVID-19. Repertoires were generated with immunoSEQ multiplex PCR, while TCRdb's copy carries only in-frame clones and drops some. In the table there are some 62,000 clones, more than 75% of which are singletons. What was sequenced was peripheral blood. The receptors stem from a man in his 60s with COVID-19, enrolled during active disease.

This chain links TRBV18 with TRBJ2-3; TRBD2 is a possible D gene (5 bases). The CDR3 consists of 14 residues. V was pared by 0 bases and J by 10 bases, with 14 bases between. Germline assignment: CDR1 KGHSH and CDR2 LQKENI. CDR3 DNA sequence: TGTGCCAGCTCACCACCGGAATTTGCGGGTGCGCAGTATTTT. This sequence encodes CASSPPEFAGAQYF.

V and J are TRBV2 and TRBJ1-6; D is unresolved. This CDR3 is 14 amino acids long. Germline values: CDR1 SNHLY, CDR2 FYNNEI. Deletions cut 3 bases from V and 7 bases from J, with 10 bases between. CDR3 amino acids: CASSELDNNSPLHF. CDR3 DNA: TGTGCCAGCAGTGAGTTAGATAACAATTCACCCCTCCACTTT.